This T cell receptor (beta chain) was recorded in a study of graft-versus-host responses after intestinal transplantation (dated by TCRdb to about 2021). A note on the overall study: Recipients received multivisceral, liver-intestinal, or isolated intestinal transplants. Every recipient was given anti-thymocyte globulin induction, followed by around three years of maintenance tacrolimus and steroids. Graft-versus-host and host-versus-graft alloreactive T cell clones were tracked in the graft, circulation and bone marrow after intestinal transplantation using bulk TCR-beta CDR3 sequencing. To identify alloreactive clones, pre-transplant mixed lymphocyte reaction products were sequenced and then compared with unstimulated pre-transplant donor and recipient T cells. The cohort enrolled approximately 24 intestinal transplant recipients, one of whom was a retransplant, and 3 patients without pretransplant specimens were excluded. Donor T cell macrochimerism was defined as a peak of at least 4% donor T cells among recipient peripheral blood mononuclear cells. Rather than being sequenced by the commercial service, samples from a few later patients were sequenced in-house on an Illumina MiSeq and processed with MiXCR. Points the paper makes about the study in general: In patients with donor T cell macrochimerism, the allografts had high GvH to HvG T cell clonal ratios. Early after transplant, peak levels of circulating GvH clones were found to be associated with declines in HvG clones. GvH clones turned up in recipient bone marrow, with some appearing earlier in ileal mucosa or blood, a pattern consistent with an intestinal mucosal origin. The relatively low number and heterogeneity of intestinal transplant patients limited the conclusions.

With regard to this clone: What antigen it recognizes has not been identified. Per-nucleotide qualities are absent, and no much larger clonotype sits a single base away.

From the cysteine up to the phenylalanine, the CDR3 has a length of 18 residues. The DNA shown is the 54-base CDR3, in frame from base 1. V and J are trimmed by 4 bases and 3 bases, and the gene matches miss 12 bases of the junction. CDR1 and CDR2, per the germline V gene, are SGHDT and YYEEEE. The protocol used for the library was the immunoSEQ multiplex PCR assay. For most patients, genomic DNA was isolated using the Qiagen DNeasy Blood and Tissue Kit and was shipped frozen to Adaptive Biotechnologies for TCR sequencing. High-throughput TCR-beta CDR3 sequencing of genomic DNA from most patients was performed by Adaptive Biotechnologies. The source study handled its data this way. TCR sequencing data were retrieved from Adaptive's ImmunoSEQ software for 18 patients, whereas three other patients were processed with MiXCR and VDJtools. To correct CD4 versus CD8 sorting errors, any sequence found in both subsets at a frequency ratio below 5:1 was removed. CDR3 nucleotide sequences shared between donor and recipient were removed because the origin of such sequences could not be assigned. To count as alloreactive, a clone needed at least 2-fold expansion over unstimulated cells and a minimum CFSE-low frequency of 0.002% (template counts) or 0.001% (read counts). Clones detected in sequenced pre-transplant spleen, lymph node, or MLR CFSE-low populations of the donor or recipient were defined as mappable. The cumulative frequency of alloreactive clones was calculated as a percentage of all sequences, weighted by copy number. In its TCRdb copy, this immuneACCESS table keeps in-frame sequences only and misses some clones. Where compared with another copy, unresolved V genes explain less than half of these, and the others have no known cause. The D gene and trimming were derived from the DNA, and the V and J assignments and clone size from that table. The sample table contains around 95,000 clones; only one count was recorded for roughly 90% of them. Together, the top ten hold 0.85% to 1% of the sample.

This sample's time point label indicates: cells obtained before transplantation from donor or recipient. CD3+CD4+ and CD3+CD8+ populations were FACS-sorted from unstimulated pre-transplant donor and recipient cells taken from spleen or lymph nodes. This clonotype was obtained from a human donor who was the organ donor for an intestinal transplant. The chain employs TRBV5-6 and TRBJ2-7, with 14 bases in between that match TRBD2. The sequencing here drew on unstimulated CD4+ T cells sorted from spleen or lymph node cells, taken before transplant. The CDR3 reads as follows: CASSQQYRTSGGFYEQYF. The sequenced DNA: TGTGCCAGCAGCCAACAGTATAGGACTAGCGGGGGGTTCTACGAGCAGTACTTC.